Listed below are T cell receptor beta chains from one sample, sequenced in a study of T cell changes during pregnancy in multiple sclerosis. Generated by immunoSEQ multiplex PCR, the TCRdb table keeps only in-frame clones and is missing some. Seen here are about 67,000 clones, about 90% observed once, and the top ten hold 2.5% to 3.5%. This specimen consisted of peripheral blood, obtained in the second trimester of pregnancy. These receptors were obtained from a female donor in good health, enrolled as a control in a pregnancy study. Each CDR3 is given with its conserved first and last residue. The D gene is left open where the match is weak. The listing skips clone size in some rows; elsewhere it reads once, few, many or a size class.

j_gene: TRBJ2-7; abundance: .; d_gene: .; v_gene: TRBV9; len: 13; CDR3nt: TGTGCCAGCAGCGTAGGTCAGTTCCACGAGCAGTACTTC; CDR3aa: CASSVGQFHEQYF
j_gene: TRBJ2-7; abundance: .; d_gene: .; v_gene: TRBV5-1; len: 15; CDR3nt: TGCGCCAGCAGCCCCCGGGGGTCCTCCTCCTACGAGCAGTACTTC; CDR3aa: CASSPRGSSSYEQYF
j_gene: TRBJ2-7; abundance: once; d_gene: TRBD2; v_gene: TRBV5-6; len: 14; CDR3nt: TGTGCCAGCAGCAGCGGGACGAGAGGGAGCGAGCAGTACTTC; CDR3aa: CASSSGTRGSEQYF
j_gene: TRBJ1-2; abundance: .; d_gene: .; v_gene: TRBV30; len: 18; CDR3nt: TGTGCCTGGACTCAGTATAGCTGGCTACGAAACGTAAGCTATGGCTACACCTTC; CDR3aa: CAWTQYSWLRNVSYGYTF
j_gene: TRBJ1-2; abundance: .; d_gene: .; v_gene: TRBV28; len: 19; CDR3nt: TGTGCCAGCAGTCCCATTCCCGGACAAATGGCTAACCCGAACTATGGCTACACCTTC; CDR3aa: CASSPIPGQMANPNYGYTF
j_gene: TRBJ1-1; abundance: .; d_gene: TRBD1; v_gene: TRBV5-1; len: 15; CDR3nt: TGCGCCAGCAGCTTTCTGGGACAGGGATGGACTGAAGCTTTCTTT; CDR3aa: CASSFLGQGWTEAFF
j_gene: TRBJ1-1; abundance: .; d_gene: .; v_gene: TRBV4-3; len: 14; CDR3nt: TGCGCCAGCAGCCAGCTGGACAGGAACACTGAAGCTTTCTTT; CDR3aa: CASSQLDRNTEAFF
j_gene: TRBJ1-1; abundance: .; d_gene: .; v_gene: TRBV6-5; len: 13; CDR3nt: TGTGCCAGCAGTACAGATTCGTTTACTGAAGCTTTCTTT; CDR3aa: CASSTDSFTEAFF
j_gene: TRBJ2-5; abundance: few; d_gene: .; v_gene: TRBV4-1; len: 16; CDR3nt: TGCGCCAGCAGCCAAGATCTGCCTAGTTCGTATGAGACCCAGTACTTC; CDR3aa: CASSQDLPSSYETQYF
j_gene: TRBJ1-2; abundance: .; d_gene: .; v_gene: TRBV4-1; len: 16; CDR3nt: TGCGCCAGCAGCCCCATCCCTTTTAGTACTAACTATGGCTACACCTTC; CDR3aa: CASSPIPFSTNYGYTF
j_gene: TRBJ2-4; abundance: .; d_gene: .; v_gene: TRBV18; len: 15; CDR3nt: TGTGCCAGCTCCCCGGAGGGAGGCGGAAGAAACATTCAGTACTTC; CDR3aa: CASSPEGGGRNIQYF
j_gene: TRBJ1-1; abundance: .; d_gene: TRBD1; v_gene: TRBV18; len: 14; CDR3nt: TGTGCCAGCTCACCAGGACAGGCGAACACTGAAGCTTTCTTT; CDR3aa: CASSPGQANTEAFF
j_gene: TRBJ2-5; abundance: .; d_gene: TRBD1; v_gene: TRBV11-2; len: 17; CDR3nt: TGTGCCAGCAGCTACAACGGACAGGGGGCGGGAGAAGAGACCCAGTACTTC; CDR3aa: CASSYNGQGAGEETQYF
j_gene: TRBJ2-7; abundance: .; d_gene: .; v_gene: TRBV23-1; len: 17; CDR3nt: TGCGCCAGCAGTCAACCATCTGGACATCAGAGCTCCTACGAGCAGTACTTC; CDR3aa: CASSQPSGHQSSYEQYF
j_gene: TRBJ2-7; abundance: .; d_gene: .; v_gene: TRBV5-6; len: 14; CDR3nt: TGTGCCAGCAGTTTCCCGGGACAAGACTACGAGCAGTACTTC; CDR3aa: CASSFPGQDYEQYF
j_gene: TRBJ2-2; abundance: .; d_gene: TRBD2; v_gene: TRBV7-3; len: 15; CDR3nt: TGTGCCAGCAGCTCTAGCGGGTCGAACACCGGGGAGCTGTTTTTT; CDR3aa: CASSSSGSNTGELFF
j_gene: TRBJ2-3; abundance: few; d_gene: TRBD1; v_gene: TRBV7-2; len: 14; CDR3nt: TGTGCCAGCAGCGTGAGCGAGGGGGCGGATACGCAGTATTTT; CDR3aa: CASSVSEGADTQYF
j_gene: TRBJ2-6; abundance: .; d_gene: .; v_gene: TRBV10-3; len: 18; CDR3nt: TGTGCCATCAGTGAGCAGGGATACAGGGAAACTGGGGCCAACGTCCTGACTTTC; CDR3aa: CAISEQGYRETGANVLTF
j_gene: TRBJ2-1; abundance: once; d_gene: .; v_gene: TRBV28; len: 14; CDR3nt: TGTGCCAGCACCCCCCCCCGACTCAACAATGAGCAGTTCTTC; CDR3aa: CASTPPRLNNEQFF
j_gene: TRBJ2-7; abundance: .; d_gene: TRBD1; v_gene: TRBV7-2; len: 12; CDR3nt: TGTGCCAGCAGCTTGACAGGGCCCGAGCAGTACTTC; CDR3aa: CASSLTGPEQYF
j_gene: TRBJ1-6; abundance: once; d_gene: .; v_gene: TRBV27; len: 14; CDR3nt: TGTGCCAGCAGTTTGGACAAGACATATTCACCCCTCCACTTT; CDR3aa: CASSLDKTYSPLHF
j_gene: TRBJ1-2; abundance: .; d_gene: .; v_gene: TRBV6-6; len: 14; CDR3nt: TGTGCCAGCAGTTACTCGAAAAGTAGCTATGGCTACACCTTC; CDR3aa: CASSYSKSSYGYTF
j_gene: TRBJ1-5; abundance: .; d_gene: TRBD1; v_gene: TRBV19; len: 15; CDR3nt: TGTGCCAGTAGTATGGGGGACAGGGTCAATCAGCCCCAGCATTTT; CDR3aa: CASSMGDRVNQPQHF
j_gene: TRBJ1-4; abundance: once; d_gene: TRBD1; v_gene: TRBV28; len: 14; CDR3nt: TGTGCCAGCACCCAAGGACAGGGAAGTGAAAAACTGTTTTTT; CDR3aa: CASTQGQGSEKLFF
j_gene: TRBJ2-5; abundance: .; d_gene: TRBD2; v_gene: TRBV4-2; len: 16; CDR3nt: TGTGCCAGCAGTCTCCGACTAGCGGGCTACCAAGAGACCCAGTACTTC; CDR3aa: CASSLRLAGYQETQYF
j_gene: TRBJ2-2; abundance: .; d_gene: .; v_gene: TRBV5-4; len: 17; CDR3nt: TGTGCCAGCAGCTTGTACCGGGACTCGGTAGTCACCGGGGAGCTGTTTTTT; CDR3aa: CASSLYRDSVVTGELFF
j_gene: TRBJ2-7; abundance: once; d_gene: .; v_gene: TRBV11-2; len: 13; CDR3nt: TGTGCCAGCAGCTTAGCGCGGCGCTACGAGCAGTACTTC; CDR3aa: CASSLARRYEQYF
j_gene: TRBJ1-1; abundance: .; d_gene: .; v_gene: TRBV16; len: 16; CDR3nt: TGTGCCAGCAGCCAAACTTCCCAACAGCTAACCACTGAAGCTTTCTTT; CDR3aa: CASSQTSQQLTTEAFF
j_gene: TRBJ1-4; abundance: .; d_gene: .; v_gene: TRBV30; len: 13; CDR3nt: TGTGCCTGGAGTGTACAGGGAGTTGAAAAACTGTTTTTT; CDR3aa: CAWSVQGVEKLFF
j_gene: TRBJ2-7; abundance: .; d_gene: TRBD2; v_gene: TRBV27; len: 14; CDR3nt: TGTGCCAGCAGTTCACACGGGAGGTCCTACGAGCAGTACTTC; CDR3aa: CASSSHGRSYEQYF
j_gene: TRBJ2-2; abundance: .; d_gene: TRBD1; v_gene: TRBV15; len: 13; CDR3nt: TGTGCCACAGGACAGGGTTATGCCGGGGAGCTGTTTTTT; CDR3aa: CATGQGYAGELFF
j_gene: TRBJ2-6; abundance: .; d_gene: TRBD1; v_gene: TRBV10-3; len: 13; CDR3nt: TGTGCCATCATGGACAGGGAGGCCAACGTCCTGACTTTC; CDR3aa: CAIMDREANVLTF
j_gene: TRBJ2-2; abundance: .; d_gene: .; v_gene: TRBV10-3; len: 14; CDR3nt: TGTGCCATCAAAAGTCCACGGGTTCCCGGGGAGCTGTTTTTT; CDR3aa: CAIKSPRVPGELFF
j_gene: TRBJ2-7; abundance: once; d_gene: TRBD2; v_gene: TRBV15; len: 16; CDR3nt: TGTGCCACCAGCAGAGGACGGGCAGCGGGAGCACACGAGCAGTACTTC; CDR3aa: CATSRGRAAGAHEQYF
j_gene: TRBJ2-7; abundance: .; d_gene: .; v_gene: TRBV2; len: 11; CDR3nt: TGTGCCAGCAGTAACAGGGTCGAGCAGTACTTC; CDR3aa: CASSNRVEQYF
j_gene: TRBJ2-7; abundance: .; d_gene: TRBD1; v_gene: TRBV7-2; len: 15; CDR3nt: TGTGCCAGCAGCCGCCAGACAGGGGGCAACGCCGAGCAGTACTTC; CDR3aa: CASSRQTGGNAEQYF
j_gene: TRBJ2-3; abundance: .; d_gene: TRBD1; v_gene: TRBV18; len: 16; CDR3nt: TGTGCCAGCTCACCCCCCCAGGGGACAGAAGTGGATACGCAGTATTTT; CDR3aa: CASSPPQGTEVDTQYF